Below, 20 T cell receptor beta chains from the same sample are listed, as sequenced in a study of T cells in Graves' hyperthyroidism and ophthalmopathy. It was RNA transcripts that yielded the amplified TCR beta CDR3 regions. HTBI primers were the set used in a first-round RT-PCR of the TCR CDR3. Via MiXCR, TCRdb re-called the multiplex PCR reads, giving one row per CDR3 protein. The table includes over 700,000 distinct CDR3 sequences, 18% detected once. Sequenced sample: blood. The receptors originated from a woman between 45 and 60 years old with Graves' hyperthyroidism that later progressed to Graves' ophthalmopathy.

In its sample, this clonotype was seen a few times. The V and J genes are TRBV6-1 and TRBJ1-3, with 9 positions matching TRBD1. Germline CDR1 reads MNHNS; CDR2 reads SASEGT. Germline trimming cut 3 bases from V and 4 bases from J; bases unmatched to any gene: 4. The CDR3 contains 15 residues. CDR3 sequence reads: CASSEYRGRGNTIYF. DNA of the CDR3: TGTGCCAGCAGTGAGTACAGGGGGCGAGGAAACACCATATATTTT.

This clonotype was seen repeatedly, ten times or more. V and J are TRBV7-9 and TRBJ2-5; TRBD1 is a possible D gene (7 bases). Trimming took off 3 bases at V and 2 bases at J, with 16 bases between the two ends. The CDR3 runs to 16 residues. Looked up from germline, CDR1 is SEHNR and CDR2 is FQNEAQ (reference sequence). The CDR3 sequence is CASSFLGGAGQETQYF. The DNA of the CDR3 is TGTGCCAGCAGCTTTTTAGGGGGCGCGGGGCAAGAGACCCAGTACTTC.

The chain is built from TRBV2 and TRBJ1-5; D gene ambiguous. The CDR3 has 15 residues. V shed 2 bases and J shed 0 bases, with 8 bases lying between them. The V gene's germline CDR1 is SNHLY and CDR2 FYNNEI. CDR3 sequence (DNA): TGTGCCAGCAGTGAACAGAGGGCTAGCAATCAGCCCCAGCATTTT. Translated, it gives CASSEQRASNQPQHF. Supplemented by reference TRBV2 and TRBJ1-5, the full variable domain reads EPEVTQTPSHQVTQMGQEVILRCVPISNHLYFYWYRQILGQKVEFLVSFYNNEISEKSEIFDDQFSVERPDGSNFTLKIRSTKLEDSAMYFCASSEQRASNQPQHFGDGTRLSIL.

The genes are TRBV5-5 and TRBJ2-3, with D maybe TRBD2 (5 bases). V was pared by 6 bases and J by 7 bases, with 24 bases between. Per the germline V gene, CDR1 is SGHKS and CDR2 is YYEKEE (reference sequence). There are 16 residues in the CDR3. The CDR3 DNA reads TGTGCCAGCACCCGAACCGGGAACCTTTTAACGAATACGCAGTATTTT. Translated: CASTRTGNLLTNTQYF. The full variable domain, with the rest looked up from reference TRBV5-5 and TRBJ2-3, is DAGVTQSPTHLIKTRGQQVTLRCSPISGHKSVSWYQQVLGQGPQFIFQYYEKEERGRGNFPDRFSARQFPNYSSELNVNALLLGDSALYLCASTRTGNLLTNTQYFGPGTRLTVL.

This clonotype appeared once. The rearrangement links TRBV13 to TRBJ2-3; 10 nucleotides align to TRBD1. The V gene end was trimmed by 5 bases and the J gene end by 5 bases; junction bases not matched to a gene: 10. Germline V gene sequence: CDR1 PRHDT, CDR2 FYEKMQ (reference sequence). This CDR3 has 16 amino acids. The DNA of the CDR3 is TGTGCCAGCAGCCTCCGGACAGGGGGGGAGTTAGATACGCAGTATTTT. This codes for CASSLRTGGELDTQYF.

This clonotype was observed a handful of times. This sequence joins TRBV28 and TRBJ2-7; the D is unclear. The CDR3 is 12 residues long. V was shortened by 5 bases and J by 3 bases, with 8 bases between the two germline ends. Germline CDR1 MDHEN, CDR2 SYDVKM. The CDR3 reads CASSARVYEQYF. The CDR3 coding sequence is TGTGCCAGCAGTGCCCGTGTCTACGAGCAGTACTTC.

This clonotype was seen at least ten times. The chain is built from TRBV3-1 and TRBJ1-2; D is uncertain. The CDR3 is made up of 15 amino acids. CDR1 LGHDT and CDR2 YNNKEL come from the germline V gene (reference sequence). V was cut by 1 base and J by 2 bases, with 11 bases left in between. The CDR3 sequence is CASSQGVSGNYGYTF. In nucleotides, the CDR3 is TGTGCCAGCAGCCAAGGGGTGTCGGGGAACTATGGCTACACCTTC.

The gene calls are TRBV9 and TRBJ2-1; 10 nucleotides line up with TRBD2. Germline V lookup: CDR1 SGDLS, CDR2 YYNGEE. There are 15 residues in the CDR3. V trimming: 0 bases; J trimming: 5 bases; junction bases outside the gene matches: 2. DNA of the CDR3: TGTGCCAGCAGCGTAGATGGACTAGCGGACAATGAGCAGTTCTTC. This gives the protein CASSVDGLADNEQFF.

This clonotype appeared many times. The chain carries TRBV5-1 and TRBJ2-5; a possible D gene is TRBD1 (6 bases). Germline V gene sequence: CDR1 SGHRS, CDR2 YFSETQ. This CDR3 is 17 amino acids long. Trimming took 6 bases from V and 0 from J, leaving 21 bases between them. This CDR3 reads CASTKGTTGAHQETQYF. CDR3 sequence (DNA): TGCGCCAGCACAAAGGGAACGACAGGCGCCCACCAAGAGACCCAGTACTTC.

V is TRBV18 and J is TRBJ2-2; D possibly corresponds to TRBD2 (6 bases). Trimming cost V 6 bases and J 4 bases, with 15 bases left between them. The CDR3 totals 15 residues. Per the germline V gene, CDR1 is KGHSH and CDR2 is LQKENI. In DNA, the CDR3 is TGTGCCAGCTCTCCATTAGCGGAGTCCACCGGGGAGCTGTTTTTT. It encodes CASSPLAESTGELFF.

This clonotype has a count of ten or more. J is TRBJ2-1 and V is TRBV20-1; 11 bases are shared with TRBD2. The CDR3 is made up of 12 amino acids. Losses at the gene ends were 6 bases for V and 13 bases for J; bases not matched to a gene: 8. CDR1 DFQATT and CDR2 SNEGSKA come from the germline V gene (reference sequence). This chain's CDR3 is CSADSGGEGQFF. The CDR3 nucleotides read TGCAGTGCCGATAGCGGGGGGGAGGGCCAGTTCTTC.

This clonotype came up many times. The chain links TRBV11-2 to TRBJ2-7, with a tentative D call TRBD1 (5 bases). Germline V CDR1 and CDR2: SGHAT, FQNNGV. Between the trimmed V and J ends, which lost 1 base and 8 bases, there was a span of 12 bases. The CDR3 covers 13 residues. The CDR3 reads CASSLVGAAQQYF. In DNA, the CDR3 is TGTGCCAGCAGCTTAGTAGGGGCGGCACAGCAGTACTTC.

The V call is TRBV19, the J call TRBJ1-1, with a weak D call TRBD1 (5 bases). Trimming shortened V by 5 bases and J by 4 bases, and 17 bases separated the two germline ends. The CDR3 runs to 15 residues. Germline CDR1 is LNHDA and CDR2 is SQIVND (reference sequence). CDR3 DNA sequence: TGTGCCAGTAGTCCAAAAGTGGGGGGAGGCACTGAAGCTTTCTTT. It specifies CASSPKVGGGTEAFF.

This clonotype was observed a few times. The chain has TRBV12-3 or TRBV12-4 and TRBJ2-3; TRBD1 aligns across 9 bases. The CDR3 consists of 16 residues. J gave up 3 bases and V 6 bases, and 10 bases lay outside the gene matches. Written as DNA, the CDR3 is TGTGCCAGCAGCTCCCTGAGGACAGGGGAGACAGATACGCAGTATTTT. It translates to CASSSLRTGETDTQYF.

The chain employs TRBV29-1 and TRBJ2-1, with a possible D match to TRBD2 (6 bases). This CDR3 contains 12 residues. The V gene's germline CDR1 is SQVTM and CDR2 ANQGSEA. Trimming took off 5 bases at V and 6 bases at J, with 11 bases between the two ends. The CDR3 DNA sequence: TGCAGCGTTTGGTATAGCGGCAATGAGCAGTTCTTC. Amino acids: CSVWYSGNEQFF.

At least ten counts were recorded for this clonotype. This CDR3 reads CSARVSARAQYF. CDR3 nucleotides: TGCAGTGCTAGAGTATCTGCGAGGGCCCAGTACTTC. The V and J genes are TRBV20-1 and TRBJ2-5, with D maybe TRBD2 (5 bases). V was pared by 1 base and J by 9 bases, with 12 bases between. The CDR3 has 12 residues. Germline assignment: CDR1 DFQATT and CDR2 SNEGSKA (reference sequence).

The V and J genes are TRBV2 and TRBJ2-1, with 9 positions matching TRBD2. This CDR3 has 13 residues. CDR1 and CDR2 (germline): SNHLY, FYNNEI. Trimming removed 9 bases from V and 5 bases from J; junction bases left unmatched: 5. In DNA form, the CDR3 reads TGTGCCAGTCGACTAGCGGATGACAATGAGCAGTTCTTC. It is translated as CASRLADDNEQFF. Full variable domain (outside the CDR3, taken from reference TRBV2 and TRBJ2-1): EPEVTQTPSHQVTQMGQEVILRCVPISNHLYFYWYRQILGQKVEFLVSFYNNEISEKSEIFDDQFSVERPDGSNFTLKIRSTKLEDSAMYFCASRLADDNEQFFGPGTRLTVL.

The sample holds many counts of this clonotype. This chain uses TRBV7-8 with TRBJ2-7; 7 positions match TRBD1. V lost 5 bases and J lost 3; bases outside the gene matches: 7. This CDR3 has 14 amino acids. Germline V gene data show CDR1 as SGHVS and CDR2 as FQNEAQ. In nucleotides, the CDR3 is TGTGCCAGCAGCACTCAACAGGGGTTCTACGAGCAGTACTTC. Translated, it gives CASSTQQGFYEQYF.

This clonotype was found many times. For the CDR3, the DNA is TGTGCCAGCAGCTTAAGGGCGGTCACAGATACGCAGTATTTT. Residues: CASSLRAVTDTQYF. The chain carries TRBV11-2 and TRBJ2-3, with no clear D. V was pared by 2 bases and J by 2 bases, with 8 bases between. The CDR3 is made up of 14 amino acids. Germline V gene sequence: CDR1 SGHAT, CDR2 FQNNGV.

The V and J genes are TRBV25-1 and TRBJ2-5, with 8 positions matching TRBD1. The germline V gene encodes CDR1 MGHDK and CDR2 SYGVNS. The CDR3 spans 14 residues. V lost 6 bases, J lost 5 bases, and 8 bases stayed unmatched. The CDR3 protein is CASRQTGAFETQYF. In DNA form, the CDR3 reads TGTGCCAGCAGGCAGACAGGGGCATTCGAGACCCAGTACTTC. Supplemented by reference TRBV25-1 and TRBJ2-5, the full variable domain reads EADIYQTPRYLVIGTGKKITLECSQTMGHDKMYWYQQDPGMELHLIHYSYGVNSTEKGDLSSESTVSRIRTEHFPLTLESARPSHTSQYLCASRQTGAFETQYFGPGTRLLVL.